The 7 T cell receptor beta chains given below trace back to one sample, sequenced in a study of regulatory T cells in long-lasting Graves disease (dated by TCRdb to about 2021). Library preparation used multiplex PCR. For sequencing, an Illumina HiSeq 4000 was employed. TCR beta libraries were built with iRepertoire HTBI primers and Arm-PCR amplification of CDR3 regions. TCRdb reanalyzed the raw reads on its own, using fastp at Q25 for trimming and MiXCR for clone calling, and kept in-frame beta chains. Merged by CDR3 protein, the rows form single entries marked with the most common genes and DNA. The sample profile shows just over 600,000 distinct CDR3 sequences; about 16% of them were found once. The ten biggest clones cover around 18% of the sample. This sample's time point label indicates: newly diagnosed GD, antithyroid drugs for less than 3 months. RNA was extracted from PBMCs in TRIzol for both TCR sequencing and RNA sequencing.

The same sample was also used in a study of T cells in Graves' hyperthyroidism and ophthalmopathy.

The sample here was peripheral blood mononuclear cells (PBMCs), taken at new diagnosis, from a patient treated with antithyroid drugs. The receptors shown here come from a woman in her 30s with Graves disease. Donor details come from another sample of the same person, matched by shared clones.

Many counts were recorded for this clonotype. The chain combines TRBV5-1 with TRBJ2-1, with 14 bases aligning to TRBD2. The junction had 15 bases not matched to a gene; V was cut back by 4 bases and J by 15 bases. The CDR3 runs to 16 residues. Germline V CDR1 and CDR2: SGHRS, YFSETQ. The CDR3 sequence: CASSPGGLAGGKGWFF. DNA of the CDR3: TGCGCCAGCAGCCCCGGTGGACTAGCGGGAGGAAAGGGCTGGTTCTTC.

This clonotype was recorded at least ten times. The chain combines TRBV30 with TRBJ2-1, with D uncertain. CDR3 size: 11 residues. Germline CDR1 and CDR2: GTSNPN and SVGIG (reference sequence). Trimming removed 0 bases from V and 3 bases from J, with 0 bases in between. CDR3 DNA: TGTGCCTGGAGTGTCTACAATGAGCAGTTCTTC. Its translation: CAWSVYNEQFF.

The chain uses TRBV3-1 and TRBJ1-2; the D gene is possibly TRBD1 (5 bases). This CDR3 has 13 amino acids. V was clipped by 4 bases and J by 6 bases, with 12 bases between them. Germline lookup yields CDR1 LGHDT and CDR2 YNNKEL (reference sequence). CDR3 in DNA: TGTGCCAGCAGCCCCCAGGGCGCTAATGGCTACACCTTC. Translated: CASSPQGANGYTF.

This clonotype appeared many times. The V and J genes are TRBV7-2 and TRBJ2-1; TRBD2 matches 13 bases. This CDR3 comprises 18 residues. V trimming: 5 bases; J trimming: 1 base; junction bases outside the gene matches: 8. The V gene's germline CDR1 is SGHTA and CDR2 FQGNSA. This CDR3 is CASSQGGGLAGSYNEQFF. As DNA, the CDR3 is TGTGCCAGCAGCCAGGGGGGGGGACTAGCGGGATCCTACAATGAGCAGTTCTTC.

This clonotype was seen repeatedly, ten times or more. This chain uses TRBV27 with TRBJ2-1, with D possibly being TRBD2 (6 bases). The V and J ends lost 5 bases and 7 bases respectively, with 21 bases between them. This CDR3 region has 16 residues. From germline, CDR1 is MNHEY and CDR2 SMNVEV (reference sequence). CDR3 bases: TGTGCCAGCAGTCCCACCCAGGGACTGGGCTCAAATGAGCAGTTCTTC. This sequence encodes CASSPTQGLGSNEQFF.

In this sample, this clonotype turned up a few times. V is TRBV20-1 and J is TRBJ1-3, with D uncertain. Trimming cost V 2 bases and J 0 bases, with 11 bases left between them. Germline values: CDR1 DFQATT, CDR2 SNEGSKA (reference sequence). The CDR3 runs 15 residues. The CDR3 is CSARRGPISGNTIYF. CDR3 sequence (DNA): TGCAGTGCTAGACGAGGACCGATCTCTGGAAACACCATATATTTT.

This clonotype occurred a few times. The chain uses TRBV5-1 and TRBJ1-3, with D perhaps TRBD1 (6 bases). V was trimmed by 0 bases and J by 3 bases, leaving 13 bases between them. CDR3 length: 16 residues. Per the germline V gene, CDR1 is SGHRS and CDR2 is YFSETQ. In nucleotides, the CDR3 is TGCGCCAGCAGCTTGGTGTTGGGGGCATTTGGAAACACCATATATTTT. Amino acids: CASSLVLGAFGNTIYF.